The clone carrying this TCR beta chain turned up a few times. Its matching antigen is unknown. Researchers ran the PCR with 60 Vbeta and 13 Jbeta primers. Measured with immunoSEQ multiplex PCR; TCRdb has only the in-frame clones, and not every one. The sample holds 95,000 to 130,000 clones, 79% seen once. There are 15 residues in the CDR3. The germline V gene encodes CDR1 MDHEN and CDR2 SYDVKM. This specimen belongs to a study of cytomegalovirus exposure and HLA in healthy donors. General study results and limits: What was likely a sequencing artifact was a cluster of highly shared sequence variants. CMV serostatus stood as the only immune exposure information on hand. V- and J-gene trimming of TCR beta was linked (in a later analysis) to a missense DCLRE1C variant.

Material for sequencing was PBMCs. This receptor was identified in a man aged 25 to 40 in good health and CMV-seropositive. The V call is TRBV28, the J call TRBJ2-5, with 8 bases lining up with TRBD1. The J call may be incorrect, as the DNA end agrees better with TRBJ2-7. The CDR3 is CASSRPGGHTYEQYF. CDR3 bases: TGTGCCAGCAGTCGGCCAGGGGGCCACACCTACGAGCAGTACTTC.